These T cell receptor beta chains were read from a single sample in a study of blood T cell repertoires in COVID-19. The assay was immunoSEQ multiplex PCR, and TCRdb's table has in-frame clones only and misses some. The profile covers about 170,000 clones, with around 84% appearing a single time and about 7% taken by the ten largest. The sequencing sample was made of peripheral blood. The receptors were sampled from a man aged 50 to 59 with active or convalescent COVID-19. Both conserved end residues are part of each CDR3. Fields, in order: D gene, V gene, clone size, J gene, CDR3 protein, CDR3 DNA. A D gene is named only where the DNA matches it firmly. The size of a clone is reported for some rows only, either as once, few or many, or as a class for expanded clones.

d_call: TRBD2; v_call: TRBV18; clone_size: NA; j_call: TRBJ2-1; cdr3_aa: CASSPGWTSGRNLEQFF; cdr3_nt: TGTGCCAGCTCACCAGGCTGGACTAGCGGGAGAAATCTTGAGCAGTTCTTC
d_call: NA; v_call: TRBV7-2; clone_size: NA; j_call: TRBJ1-6; cdr3_aa: CASSSTGKLARYSPLHF; cdr3_nt: TGTGCCAGCAGCAGCACAGGGAAGCTCGCTCGATATTCACCCCTCCACTTT
d_call: TRBD2; v_call: TRBV27; clone_size: NA; j_call: TRBJ2-5; cdr3_aa: CASRPTSGKETQYF; cdr3_nt: TGTGCCAGCAGGCCGACTAGCGGTAAAGAGACCCAGTACTTC
d_call: TRBD2; v_call: TRBV25-1; clone_size: few; j_call: TRBJ2-7; cdr3_aa: CASSDGSGSVREQYF; cdr3_nt: TGTGCCAGCAGTGACGGTAGCGGGAGTGTTCGCGAGCAGTACTTC
d_call: NA; v_call: TRBV2; clone_size: NA; j_call: TRBJ1-5; cdr3_aa: CASSGAGFNQPQHF; cdr3_nt: TGTGCCAGCAGTGGGGCGGGTTTCAATCAGCCCCAGCATTTT
d_call: TRBD1; v_call: TRBV13; clone_size: NA; j_call: TRBJ1-3; cdr3_aa: CASSRLIQGNTIYF; cdr3_nt: TGTGCCAGCAGCCGGTTGATACAGGGGAACACCATATATTTT
d_call: NA; v_call: TRBV7-8; clone_size: NA; j_call: TRBJ1-2; cdr3_aa: CASSLGAGQLGYTF; cdr3_nt: TGTGCCAGCAGCTTAGGGGCAGGGCAGCTGGGCTACACCTTC
d_call: TRBD2; v_call: TRBV7-7; clone_size: NA; j_call: TRBJ2-5; cdr3_aa: CASSLGSGEQETQYF; cdr3_nt: TGTGCTAGCAGCTTAGGTAGCGGGGAACAAGAGACCCAGTACTTC
d_call: TRBD1; v_call: TRBV6-2/TRBV6-3; clone_size: NA; j_call: TRBJ2-3; cdr3_aa: CASSYSKTGGLVMDTQYF; cdr3_nt: TGTGCCAGCAGTTACTCGAAGACAGGGGGCTTGGTGATGGATACGCAGTATTTT
d_call: TRBD2; v_call: TRBV19; clone_size: NA; j_call: TRBJ2-1; cdr3_aa: CASSIVRGESNEQFF; cdr3_nt: TGTGCCAGTAGTATTGTGCGGGGGGAGAGCAATGAGCAGTTCTTC
d_call: TRBD1; v_call: TRBV5-4; clone_size: NA; j_call: TRBJ1-4; cdr3_aa: CASSSDRDEKLFF; cdr3_nt: TGTGCCAGCAGCTCCGACAGGGATGAAAAACTGTTTTTT
d_call: TRBD1; v_call: TRBV5-4; clone_size: NA; j_call: TRBJ2-2; cdr3_aa: CASSSSLGTGGGTGELFF; cdr3_nt: TGTGCCAGCAGCTCCTCACTAGGGACAGGGGGTGGCACCGGGGAGCTGTTTTTT
d_call: TRBD1; v_call: TRBV19; clone_size: NA; j_call: TRBJ1-1; cdr3_aa: CASSRTGLPEAFF; cdr3_nt: TGTGCCAGTTCCCGGACAGGGCTCCCTGAAGCTTTCTTT
d_call: NA; v_call: TRBV4-3; clone_size: NA; j_call: TRBJ2-7; cdr3_aa: CASSQGDNIYEQYF; cdr3_nt: TGCGCCAGCAGCCAAGGGGACAACATCTACGAGCAGTACTTC
d_call: NA; v_call: TRBV5-6; clone_size: NA; j_call: TRBJ2-7; cdr3_aa: CASSKPLRQSYEQYF; cdr3_nt: TGTGCCAGCAGCAAACCCCTAAGACAGTCCTACGAGCAGTACTTC
d_call: TRBD2; v_call: TRBV25-1; clone_size: NA; j_call: TRBJ2-1; cdr3_aa: CASSEFRTSGSHNEQFF; cdr3_nt: TGTGCCAGCAGTGAATTCCGGACTAGCGGGAGTCACAATGAGCAGTTCTTC
d_call: TRBD2; v_call: TRBV6-1; clone_size: NA; j_call: TRBJ2-7; cdr3_aa: CASRPSGQSYEQYF; cdr3_nt: TGTGCCAGCAGGCCTAGCGGGCAATCCTACGAGCAGTACTTC
d_call: NA; v_call: TRBV5-4; clone_size: NA; j_call: TRBJ1-1; cdr3_aa: CASSVPTGNTEAFF; cdr3_nt: TGTGCCAGCAGCGTTCCGACAGGGAACACTGAAGCTTTCTTT
d_call: TRBD2; v_call: TRBV10-3; clone_size: NA; j_call: TRBJ2-5; cdr3_aa: CATAPSGGQETQYF; cdr3_nt: TGTGCCACGGCGCCTAGCGGGGGGCAAGAGACCCAGTACTTC
d_call: TRBD2; v_call: TRBV4-2; clone_size: NA; j_call: TRBJ2-7; cdr3_aa: CASSQDGTSLYEQYF; cdr3_nt: TGTGCCAGCAGCCAAGACGGGACTAGCCTCTACGAGCAGTACTTC
d_call: TRBD1; v_call: TRBV3-1/TRBV3-2; clone_size: NA; j_call: TRBJ2-5; cdr3_aa: CASSHRGRQETQYF; cdr3_nt: TGTGCCAGCAGCCACAGGGGGCGGCAAGAGACCCAGTACTTC
d_call: NA; v_call: TRBV3-1/TRBV3-2; clone_size: NA; j_call: TRBJ2-1; cdr3_aa: CASSPRTTNNEQFF; cdr3_nt: TGTGCCAGCAGCCCCAGGACTACCAACAATGAGCAGTTCTTC
d_call: TRBD2; v_call: TRBV18; clone_size: NA; j_call: TRBJ2-7; cdr3_aa: CASSRPGLAKNEQYF; cdr3_nt: TGTGCCAGCTCACGCCCGGGACTAGCGAAGAACGAGCAGTACTTC
d_call: TRBD1; v_call: TRBV6-6; clone_size: few; j_call: TRBJ1-6; cdr3_aa: CASRSPTGESSPLHF; cdr3_nt: TGTGCCAGCAGAAGTCCGACAGGGGAAAGCTCACCCCTCCACTTT
d_call: TRBD1; v_call: TRBV5-6; clone_size: few; j_call: TRBJ1-5; cdr3_aa: CASSGPGQVNQPQHF; cdr3_nt: TGTGCCAGCAGCGGACCAGGACAGGTTAATCAGCCCCAGCATTTT
d_call: TRBD2; v_call: TRBV11-3; clone_size: NA; j_call: TRBJ2-3; cdr3_aa: CASSFSAGSTDTQYF; cdr3_nt: TGTGCCAGCAGCTTTTCAGCGGGGTCCACAGATACGCAGTATTTT
d_call: TRBD2; v_call: TRBV4-1; clone_size: few; j_call: TRBJ2-2; cdr3_aa: CASSPVAGGPVGELFF; cdr3_nt: TGCGCCAGCAGCCCTGTAGCGGGGGGGCCAGTCGGGGAGCTGTTTTTT
d_call: NA; v_call: TRBV11-3; clone_size: NA; j_call: TRBJ2-1; cdr3_aa: CASSSLAARVGEQFF; cdr3_nt: TGTGCCAGCAGCTCCTTAGCGGCCCGGGTGGGTGAGCAGTTCTTC
d_call: NA; v_call: TRBV19; clone_size: NA; j_call: TRBJ1-2; cdr3_aa: CASSIDPGSYGYTF; cdr3_nt: TGTGCCAGTAGTATAGATCCCGGGTCCTATGGCTACACCTTC
d_call: NA; v_call: TRBV4-3; clone_size: NA; j_call: TRBJ1-4; cdr3_aa: CASSQGHGLNENLFF; cdr3_nt: TGCGCCAGCAGCCAGGGACACGGACTCAATGAAAACCTGTTTTTT
d_call: TRBD2; v_call: TRBV30; clone_size: few; j_call: TRBJ2-7; cdr3_aa: CAWSYGLVYEQYF; cdr3_nt: TGTGCCTGGAGTTATGGACTAGTCTACGAGCAGTACTTC
d_call: NA; v_call: TRBV2; clone_size: few; j_call: TRBJ1-3; cdr3_aa: CASSPQRSGNTIYF; cdr3_nt: TGTGCCAGCAGCCCACAAAGATCTGGAAACACCATATATTTT
d_call: NA; v_call: TRBV6-1; clone_size: NA; j_call: TRBJ1-5; cdr3_aa: CASSGSGRGNQPQHF; cdr3_nt: TGTGCCAGCAGCGGTTCAGGGAGGGGCAATCAGCCCCAGCATTTT
d_call: TRBD1; v_call: TRBV9; clone_size: once; j_call: TRBJ2-7; cdr3_aa: CASSVDPTGGAYEQYF; cdr3_nt: TGTGCCAGCAGCGTCGATCCGACAGGGGGCGCTTACGAGCAGTACTTC
d_call: NA; v_call: TRBV19; clone_size: NA; j_call: TRBJ1-4; cdr3_aa: CASSIRRSTNEKLFF; cdr3_nt: TGTGCCAGTAGTATAAGGAGGTCAACTAATGAAAAACTGTTTTTT
d_call: NA; v_call: TRBV27; clone_size: NA; j_call: TRBJ1-5; cdr3_aa: CASSLEGPYQPQHF; cdr3_nt: TGTGCCAGCAGTTTGGAGGGGCCGTATCAGCCCCAGCATTTT
d_call: NA; v_call: TRBV4-3; clone_size: NA; j_call: TRBJ1-5; cdr3_aa: CASSQDLQGNQPQHF; cdr3_nt: TGCGCCAGCAGCCAAGATCTCCAGGGGAATCAGCCCCAGCATTTT
d_call: NA; v_call: TRBV5-1; clone_size: NA; j_call: TRBJ1-6; cdr3_aa: CASSLDDSHNSPLHF; cdr3_nt: TGCGCCAGCAGCTTGGATGACAGTCATAATTCACCCCTCCACTTT
d_call: NA; v_call: TRBV3-1/TRBV3-2; clone_size: NA; j_call: TRBJ2-1; cdr3_aa: CASSRQLAGALYYNEQFF; cdr3_nt: TGTGCCAGCAGCCGCCAATTGGCAGGGGCCCTCTACTACAATGAGCAGTTCTTC
d_call: TRBD2; v_call: TRBV27; clone_size: NA; j_call: TRBJ2-3; cdr3_aa: CASSLLRGVSTDTQYF; cdr3_nt: TGTGCCAGCAGTTTGCTTCGGGGGGTTAGCACAGATACGCAGTATTTT
d_call: TRBD1; v_call: TRBV29-1; clone_size: NA; j_call: TRBJ2-2; cdr3_aa: CSVSRQGGTGELFF; cdr3_nt: TGCAGCGTTTCTAGACAGGGGGGCACCGGGGAGCTGTTTTTT
d_call: NA; v_call: TRBV6-5; clone_size: NA; j_call: TRBJ1-2; cdr3_aa: CASSLTGNGYTF; cdr3_nt: TGTGCCAGCAGTCTTACGGGGAACGGCTACACCTTC
d_call: TRBD1; v_call: TRBV10-3; clone_size: NA; j_call: TRBJ1-6; cdr3_aa: CAIRQGAAYNSPLHF; cdr3_nt: TGTGCCATCAGGCAGGGGGCCGCCTATAATTCACCCCTCCACTTT
d_call: NA; v_call: TRBV5-6; clone_size: few; j_call: TRBJ2-7; cdr3_aa: CASSLDREAYEQYF; cdr3_nt: TGTGCCAGCAGCTTGGACAGGGAAGCCTACGAGCAGTACTTC
d_call: NA; v_call: TRBV12-3/TRBV12-4; clone_size: NA; j_call: TRBJ1-1; cdr3_aa: CASTNRRGTEAFF; cdr3_nt: TGTGCCAGCACCAACCGGCGGGGAACTGAAGCTTTCTTT
d_call: NA; v_call: TRBV6-2/TRBV6-3; clone_size: NA; j_call: TRBJ1-4; cdr3_aa: CASSQQGRGEKLFF; cdr3_nt: TGTGCCAGCAGTCAACAGGGTCGAGGGGAAAAACTGTTTTTT